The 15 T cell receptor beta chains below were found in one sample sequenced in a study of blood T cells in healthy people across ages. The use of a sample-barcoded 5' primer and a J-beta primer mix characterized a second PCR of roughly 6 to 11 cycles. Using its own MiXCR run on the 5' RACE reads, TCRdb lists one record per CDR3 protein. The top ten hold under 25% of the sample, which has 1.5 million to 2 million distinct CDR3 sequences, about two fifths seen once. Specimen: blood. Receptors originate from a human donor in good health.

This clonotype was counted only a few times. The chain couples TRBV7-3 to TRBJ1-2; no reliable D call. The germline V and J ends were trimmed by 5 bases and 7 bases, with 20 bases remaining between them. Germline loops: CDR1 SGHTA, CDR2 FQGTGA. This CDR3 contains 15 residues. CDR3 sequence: CASSPTGALTSGYTF. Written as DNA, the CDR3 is TGTGCCAGCAGCCCGACGGGAGCCTTGACCTCTGGCTACACCTTC.

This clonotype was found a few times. The CDR3 sequence is CASSPRTSGLTDTQYF. The CDR3, as DNA: TGTGCCAGCAGCCCCCGGACTAGCGGACTCACAGATACGCAGTATTTT. J is TRBJ2-3 and V is TRBV7-9; 10 bases align to TRBD2. V shed 5 bases, J shed 2 bases, and the junction held 7 bases outside the gene matches. Germline loops: CDR1 SEHNR, CDR2 FQNEAQ (reference sequence). The CDR3 spans 16 residues.

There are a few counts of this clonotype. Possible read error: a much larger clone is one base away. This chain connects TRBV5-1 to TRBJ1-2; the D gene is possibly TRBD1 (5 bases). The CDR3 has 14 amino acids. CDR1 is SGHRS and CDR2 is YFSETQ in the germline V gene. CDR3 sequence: CVSSLDSSNYGYTF. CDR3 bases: TGCGTCAGCAGCTTAGACAGTTCTAACTATGGCTACACCTTC.

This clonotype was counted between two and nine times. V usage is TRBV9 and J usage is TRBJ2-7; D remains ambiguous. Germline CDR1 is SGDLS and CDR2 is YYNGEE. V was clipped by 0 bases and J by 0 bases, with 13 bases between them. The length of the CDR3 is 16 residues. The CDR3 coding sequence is TGTGCCAGCAGCGTAGGGAATGAGAGATTCTCCTACGAGCAGTACTTC. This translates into CASSVGNERFSYEQYF.

The chain's CDR3 is CASSPGPPTNEKLFF. CDR3 bases: TGTGCCAGCAGCCCAGGACCTCCAACTAATGAAAAACTGTTTTTT. The chain has TRBV7-9 and TRBJ1-4; D unresolved. Per the germline V gene, CDR1 is SEHNR and CDR2 is FQNEAQ (reference sequence). V was trimmed by 5 bases and J by 0 bases, leaving 10 bases between them. The CDR3 sequence is 15 residues long.

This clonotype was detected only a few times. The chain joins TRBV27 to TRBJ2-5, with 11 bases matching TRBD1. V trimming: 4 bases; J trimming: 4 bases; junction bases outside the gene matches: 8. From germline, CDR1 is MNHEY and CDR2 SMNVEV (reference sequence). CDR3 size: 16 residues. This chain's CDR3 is CASSSPWTGGSETQYF. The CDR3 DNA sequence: TGTGCCAGCAGTTCTCCCTGGACAGGGGGCTCAGAGACCCAGTACTTC.

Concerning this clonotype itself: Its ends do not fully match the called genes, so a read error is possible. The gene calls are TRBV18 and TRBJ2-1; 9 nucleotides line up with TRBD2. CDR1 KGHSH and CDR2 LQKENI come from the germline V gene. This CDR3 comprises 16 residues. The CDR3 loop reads CASSSSQRGAYNGQFF. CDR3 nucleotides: TGTGCCAGCTCATCCTCTCAGCGGGGGGCGTACAATGGGCAGTTCTTC.

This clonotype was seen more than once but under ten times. As DNA, the CDR3 is TGCGCCAGCAGCCTTCAAACTTATAGCAATCAGCCCCAGCATTTT. This sequence encodes CASSLQTYSNQPQHF. The chain employs TRBV4-1 and TRBJ1-5, with unresolved D. Between the trimmed V and J ends, which lost 4 bases and 0 bases, there was a span of 10 bases. Germline-derived CDR1 and CDR2 are MGHRA and YSYEKL. The CDR3 contains 15 residues.

For the CDR3, the DNA is TGTGCCAGCAGCCGACGGGAGGGGGAGGAGACCCAGTACTTC. Translated: CASSRREGEETQYF. J is TRBJ2-7 and V is TRBV3-1; 8 nucleotides agree with TRBD2. TRBJ2-5 explains the end of the DNA better; the J call may be wrong. This CDR3 has 14 residues. Germline CDR1 and CDR2: LGHDT and YNNKEL (reference sequence).

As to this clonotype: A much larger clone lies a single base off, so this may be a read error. Written as DNA, the CDR3 is TGTGCCAGCAGTTACTGGGACTCCTACGAGCAGAACTTC. This gives the protein CASSYWDSYEQNF. V is TRBV6-6 and J is TRBJ2-7, with a tentative D call TRBD2 (6 bases). The CDR3 is made up of 13 amino acids. Looked up from germline, CDR1 is MNHNY and CDR2 is SVGAGI (reference sequence).

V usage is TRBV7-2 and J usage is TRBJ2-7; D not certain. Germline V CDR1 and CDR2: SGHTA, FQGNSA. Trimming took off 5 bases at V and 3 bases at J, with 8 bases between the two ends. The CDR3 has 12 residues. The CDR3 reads CASSTPYYEQYF. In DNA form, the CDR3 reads TGTGCCAGCAGCACACCTTACTACGAGCAGTACTTC. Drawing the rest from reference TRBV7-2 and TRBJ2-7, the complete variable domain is GAGVSQSPSNKVTEKGKDVELRCDPISGHTALYWYRQSLGQGLEFLIYFQGNSAPDKSGLPSDRFSAERTGGSVSTLTIQRTQQEDSAVYLCASSTPYYEQYFGPGTRLTVT.

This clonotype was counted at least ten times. CDR3: CSATTGRGLGEQYF. The CDR3 bases are TGCAGCGCTACGACAGGGAGGGGTTTGGGGGAGCAGTACTTC. The chain is built from TRBV29-1 and TRBJ2-7; perhaps D is TRBD1 or TRBD2 (7 bases each). Germline V gene sequence: CDR1 SQVTM, CDR2 ANQGSEA. This CDR3 has 14 residues. V was clipped by 7 bases and J by 7 bases, with 23 bases between them.

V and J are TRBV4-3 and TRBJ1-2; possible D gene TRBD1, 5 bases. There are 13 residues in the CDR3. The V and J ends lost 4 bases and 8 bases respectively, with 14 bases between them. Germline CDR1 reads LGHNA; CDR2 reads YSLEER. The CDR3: CASSPHHGGGYTF. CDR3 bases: TGCGCCAGCAGCCCTCACCATGGGGGAGGCTACACCTTC.

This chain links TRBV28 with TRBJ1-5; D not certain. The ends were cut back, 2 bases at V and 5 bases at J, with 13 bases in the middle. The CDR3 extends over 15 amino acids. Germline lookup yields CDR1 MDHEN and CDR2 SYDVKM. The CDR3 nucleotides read TGTGCCAGCAGTTTAGGGCTCCAACCAGATCAGCCCCAGCATTTT. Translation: CASSLGLQPDQPQHF.

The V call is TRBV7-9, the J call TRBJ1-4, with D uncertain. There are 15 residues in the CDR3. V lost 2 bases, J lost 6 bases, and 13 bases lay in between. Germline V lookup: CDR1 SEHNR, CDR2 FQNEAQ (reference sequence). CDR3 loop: CASSLNYGGDEKLFF. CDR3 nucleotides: TGTGCCAGCAGCTTAAACTATGGTGGGGATGAAAAACTGTTTTTT.